This is a list of T cell receptor beta chains from one sample in a study of shared clonotypes between healthy human individuals. Generated by immunoSEQ multiplex PCR, the TCRdb table keeps only in-frame clones and is missing some. The table records hundreds of thousands of clones, over 65% of them present only once. The sample comprised memory CD4+ T cells sorted from blood. Receptors originate from a woman aged 25 to 45 in good health. The conserved cysteine and the conserved F or W are not part of the CDR3 here. Each record gives: CDR3 protein, V gene, clone size. Clone size is shown for a subset of rows, as once, few, many or a class of expanded clone.

cdr3_aa: ASSLSKGREASSYEQY
v_call: TRBV11-2
clone_size: -

cdr3_aa: ASSQDLDGRYYGYT
v_call: TRBV14
clone_size: -

cdr3_aa: ASSVELAVNTGELF
v_call: TRBV9
clone_size: -

cdr3_aa: ASSYVGAGELF
v_call: TRBV6-5
clone_size: few

cdr3_aa: SGLAKNIQY
v_call: TRBV20-1
clone_size: -

cdr3_aa: ASSPRGLSNQPQH
v_call: TRBV4-1
clone_size: -

cdr3_aa: ASREGTSGRYEQY
v_call: TRBV6-6
clone_size: few

cdr3_aa: ASSYGTSETQY
v_call: TRBV7-7
clone_size: -

cdr3_aa: ASSMSGAPNTGELF
v_call: TRBV19
clone_size: -

cdr3_aa: ATGGVQTDTQY
v_call: TRBV2
clone_size: -